This T cell receptor beta chain was obtained from a study of T cells after posttransplantation cyclophosphamide. Cyclophosphamide on days +3 and +4 followed busulfan-fludarabine conditioning and a marrow graft. The table came from immunoSEQ multiplex PCR; TCRdb's copy has only in-frame clones and leaves some out. This table holds some 15,000 clones, roughly four fifths found once. The TCR originated in a female patient aged 40-50 years who received an allogeneic stem cell transplant from a related donor, was CMV-positive, and had no GVHD. The T cells may partly be graft donor cells. Sequencing was performed on CD8+ T cells sorted from PBMCs, taken approximately 2,000 days after a stem cell transplant with posttransplant cyclophosphamide.

CDR3 sequence (DNA): TGTGCCAGCAGTGACCAGGGGATAGATACGCAGTATTTT. Its protein product is CASSDQGIDTQYF. J is TRBJ2-3 and V is TRBV2; a possible D gene is TRBD1 (6 bases). CDR3 length equals 13 residues. Germline V lookup: CDR1 SNHLY, CDR2 FYNNEI. Trimming took 3 bases from V and 5 from J, leaving 9 bases between them. Variable domain in full (rest from reference TRBV2 and TRBJ2-3): EPEVTQTPSHQVTQMGQEVILRCVPISNHLYFYWYRQILGQKVEFLVSFYNNEISEKSEIFDDQFSVERPDGSNFTLKIRSTKLEDSAMYFCASSDQGIDTQYFGPGTRLTVL.